The 21 T cell receptor beta chains listed next were all sequenced from one sample in a study of blood T cell repertoires in COVID-19. Here immunoSEQ multiplex PCR was the method, and the copy in TCRdb shows in-frame clones only, minus some. In the table there are roughly 13,000 clones, around 85% of which are singletons. Input material: peripheral blood. These receptors originate from a human donor with active COVID-19. The donor label of this sample is uncertain.

The chain employs TRBV2 and TRBJ2-3; 12 nucleotides align to TRBD2. The V gene end was trimmed by 8 bases and the J gene end by 2 bases; junction bases not matched to a gene: 5. Germline loops: CDR1 SNHLY, CDR2 FYNNEI. The CDR3 consists of 15 residues. The DNA of the CDR3 is TGTGCCAGCGGGGGACTAGCGGGTTTCACAGATACGCAGTATTTT. Its translation: CASGGLAGFTDTQYF.

J is TRBJ1-2 and V is TRBV6-1; possibly TRBD1 for D (5 bases). Germline CDR1 and CDR2: MNHNS and SASEGT. This CDR3 is 15 amino acids long. Trimming pared 2 bases from V and 5 bases from J, leaving 15 bases between. The CDR3 here is CASSERQNEPYGYTF. The DNA for the CDR3 is TGTGCCAGCAGTGAAAGACAGAATGAACCATATGGCTACACCTTC.

This clone occurred once. The chain recombines TRBV2 with TRBJ1-2; D is possibly TRBD1 (6 bases). V was trimmed by 7 bases and J by 0 bases, leaving 15 bases between them. This CDR3 is 15 amino acids long. Per the germline V gene, CDR1 is SNHLY and CDR2 is FYNNEI. This CDR3 is CASIPKGVANYGYTF. Here the CDR3 DNA reads TGTGCCAGCATTCCTAAGGGGGTAGCTAACTATGGCTACACCTTC.

The chain recombines TRBV14 with TRBJ1-2; TRBD1 might be the D (5 bases). Germline V gene data show CDR1 as SGHDN and CDR2 as FVKESK. The CDR3 contains 14 residues. The V end was cut by 0 bases, the J end by 0 bases, with 5 bases between. The CDR3 reads CASSQDRANYGYTF. DNA for the CDR3: TGTGCCAGCAGCCAAGACAGGGCTAACTATGGCTACACCTTC.

The chain is built from TRBV12-5 and TRBJ1-5, with 7 bases lining up with TRBD1. Germline V gene sequence: CDR1 LGHNT, CDR2 FRNRAP. Trimming removed 3 bases from V and 6 bases from J; junction bases left unmatched: 11. The CDR3 spans 16 residues. The CDR3 nucleotides read TGTGCTAGTGGTTTAGGTTCGGCGGCAGGGGGTCAGCCCCAGCATTTT. It is translated as CASGLGSAAGGQPQHF.

This chain joins TRBV19 and TRBJ2-7, with D possibly TRBD1 on 5 matching bases. The germline V and J ends were trimmed by 6 bases and 0 bases, with 12 bases remaining between them. The germline V gene has CDR1 LNHDA and CDR2 SQIVND (reference sequence). CDR3 length: 14 amino acids. The DNA of the CDR3 is TGTGCCAGTAGCATGACAGTCTACTCCTACGAGCAGTACTTC. It encodes CASSMTVYSYEQYF.

The table lists this clone with a few counts. This rearrangement joins TRBV5-1 to TRBJ1-6, with TRBD1 as a possible D gene (6 bases). Between the trimmed V and J ends, which lost 1 base and 10 bases, there was a span of 12 bases. Germline V gene lookup returns CDR1 SGHRS and CDR2 YFSETQ. This CDR3 contains 14 residues. The CDR3 here is CASSLTGSESPLHF. CDR3 in DNA: TGCGCCAGCAGCTTGACAGGGTCAGAATCACCCCTCCACTTT. Full variable domain (remainder filled in from reference TRBV5-1 and TRBJ1-6): KAGVTQTPRYLIKTRGQQVTLSCSPISGHRSVSWYQQTPGQGLQFLFEYFSETQRNKGNFPGRFSGRQFSNSRSEMNVSTLELGDSALYLCASSLTGSESPLHFGNGTRLTVT.

The chain uses TRBV6-5 and TRBJ2-7, with 7 positions matching TRBD1. The trim removed 0 bases at V and 7 bases at J, leaving 12 bases unmatched. CDR3 length: 16 amino acids. The V gene's germline CDR1 is MNHEY and CDR2 SVGAGI. The CDR3 protein is CASSYSRDRIGSEQYF. In DNA, the CDR3 is TGTGCCAGCAGTTACTCCCGGGACAGAATAGGGAGTGAGCAGTACTTC.

This rearrangement joins TRBV27 to TRBJ1-6, with a tentative D call TRBD1 (5 bases). With 8 bases removed from V and 8 bases from J, the gap between germline ends came to 22 bases. The CDR3 extends over 16 amino acids. Germline-derived CDR1 and CDR2 are MNHEY and SMNVEV (reference sequence). This CDR3 reads CASRRGSGTTYSPLHF. CDR3 coding DNA: TGTGCCAGCCGCCGGGGGTCCGGGACGACTTATTCACCCCTCCACTTT.

This clone was observed a few times. This chain connects TRBV6-6 to TRBJ1-5; 9 nucleotides align to TRBD1. Per germline, CDR1 MNHNY and CDR2 SVGAGI (reference sequence). V dropped 1 base and J dropped 2; count of bases not matched to a gene: 3. This CDR3 spans 16 amino acids. The CDR3 loop reads CASSYFRTGGNQPQHF. The DNA for the CDR3 is TGTGCCAGCAGTTACTTTAGGACAGGGGGCAATCAGCCCCAGCATTTT.

The CDR3 reads CASSHTRWLADTQYF. As DNA, the CDR3 is TGTGCCAGCAGCCACACACGTTGGCTGGCAGATACGCAGTATTTT. The chain couples TRBV14 to TRBJ2-3; D not certain. In germline, CDR1 is SGHDN, CDR2 FVKESK. This CDR3 contains 15 residues. V was cut by 3 bases and J by 4 bases, with 14 bases left in between.

The chain couples TRBV28 to TRBJ2-1, with TRBD1 as a possible D gene (5 bases). Between the trimmed V and J ends, which lost 4 bases and 8 bases, there was a span of 18 bases. The germline gives CDR1 MDHEN, CDR2 SYDVKM. This CDR3 has 15 residues. The CDR3 sequence is CASSSRGVKSDEQFF. The CDR3 bases are TGTGCCAGCAGTTCTAGGGGCGTTAAAAGCGATGAGCAGTTCTTC.

The chain combines TRBV28 with TRBJ2-2; possibly TRBD1 for D (6 bases). The V gene lost 4 bases and the J gene lost 4 bases, with 16 bases spanning the gap. Germline CDR1 and CDR2: MDHEN and SYDVKM. CDR3 length equals 16 residues. CDR3 in DNA: TGTGCCAGCAGTTGGGGAGCACAGGGCTTCACCGGGGAGCTGTTTTTT. As protein: CASSWGAQGFTGELFF. Complete variable domain (other parts from reference TRBV28 and TRBJ2-2): DVKVTQSSRYLVKRTGEKVFLECVQDMDHENMFWYRQDPGLGLRLIYFSYDVKMKEKGDIPEGYSVSREKKERFSLILESASTNQTSMYLCASSWGAQGFTGELFFGEGSRLTVL.

This clone was detected a few times. The rearrangement links TRBV4-1 to TRBJ2-6; tentatively, D is TRBD2 (5 bases). This CDR3 comprises 17 residues. The V gene lost 1 base and the J gene lost 0 bases, with 10 bases spanning the gap. Germline V CDR1 and CDR2: MGHRA, YSYEKL. The CDR3 bases are TGCGCCAGCAGCCAAGGTTCGGGGTCCTCTGGGGCCAACGTCCTGACTTTC. Translated: CASSQGSGSSGANVLTF.

The rearrangement joins TRBV10-3 to TRBJ2-7; D is ambiguous. This CDR3 region has 14 residues. The V gene's germline CDR1 is ENHRY and CDR2 SYGVKD. V was pared by 3 bases and J by 0 bases, with 9 bases between. CDR3 region: CAISDDQASYEQYF. The CDR3 DNA sequence: TGTGCCATCAGTGATGACCAGGCCTCCTACGAGCAGTACTTC.

This chain links TRBV11-2 with TRBJ2-7; TRBD1 matches 9 bases. Germline V gene lookup returns CDR1 SGHAT and CDR2 FQNNGV. CDR3 length: 15 residues. V trimming: 1 base; J trimming: 7 bases; junction bases outside the gene matches: 8. The CDR3 region is CASSLAGTGLGEQYF. The CDR3 DNA reads TGTGCCAGCAGCTTAGCGGGGACAGGGTTGGGGGAGCAGTACTTC.

The rearrangement uses TRBV7-2 and TRBJ2-5; no clear D gene. Per the germline V gene, CDR1 is SGHTA and CDR2 is FQGNSA. With 5 bases removed from V and 6 bases from J, the gap between germline ends came to 13 bases. The CDR3 totals 13 residues. As DNA, the CDR3 is TGTGCCAGCAGCCCCGACTGGAGTAAGACCCAGTACTTC. Amino acid sequence: CASSPDWSKTQYF.

This chain uses TRBV4-2 with TRBJ2-2, with 10 bases aligning to TRBD2. CDR1 is LGHNA and CDR2 is YNFKEQ in the germline V gene. The CDR3 runs to 14 residues. With 1 base clipped from V and 7 bases from J, the junction kept 0 bases outside the gene matches. The CDR3 loop is CASSQGTSGGELFF. CDR3 nucleotides: TGTGCCAGCAGCCAAGGGACTAGCGGCGGGGAGCTGTTTTTT.

This clone has a handful of counts. The V call is TRBV7-9, the J call TRBJ2-3; the match to TRBD2 covers 7 bases. The CDR3 has 14 residues. Germline CDR1 is SEHNR and CDR2 is FQNEAQ (reference sequence). J was trimmed by 2 bases and V by 9 bases; bases with no gene match: 8. The CDR3 bases are TGTGCCAGTAATGGGCGGGGGTCCACAGATACGCAGTATTTT. Translating gives CASNGRGSTDTQYF.

The DNA of the CDR3 is TGCGCCAGCAGGAGGACAGGGAGCACCGGGGAGCTGTTTTTT. It is translated as CASRRTGSTGELFF. This chain joins TRBV10-2 and TRBJ2-2; 8 nucleotides agree with TRBD1. Germline V gene data show CDR1 as WSHSY and CDR2 as SAAADI. V lost 6 bases, J lost 4 bases, and 4 bases stayed unmatched. The CDR3 extends over 14 amino acids.

This chain uses TRBV6-5 with TRBJ2-1; 8 bases are a match to TRBD2. V shed 7 bases and J 2 bases; nucleotides not matched to a gene: 4. The germline V gene encodes CDR1 MNHEY and CDR2 SVGAGI. The CDR3 length is 14 residues. DNA of the CDR3: TGTGCCAGCACTAGCGGGTTTACCTACAATGAGCAGTTCTTC. Its translation is CASTSGFTYNEQFF.